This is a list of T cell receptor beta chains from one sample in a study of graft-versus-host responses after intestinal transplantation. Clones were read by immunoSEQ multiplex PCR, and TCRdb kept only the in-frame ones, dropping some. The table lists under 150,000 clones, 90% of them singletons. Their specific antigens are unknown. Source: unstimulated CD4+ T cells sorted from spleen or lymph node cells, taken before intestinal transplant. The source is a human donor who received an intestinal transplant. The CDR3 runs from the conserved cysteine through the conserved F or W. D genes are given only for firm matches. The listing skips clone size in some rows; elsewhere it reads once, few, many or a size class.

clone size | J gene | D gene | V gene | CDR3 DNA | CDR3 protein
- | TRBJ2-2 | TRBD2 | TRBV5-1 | TGCGCCAGCAGTACCGGGACTACGAACACCGGGGAGCTGTTTTTT | CASSTGTTNTGELFF
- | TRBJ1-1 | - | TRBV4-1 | TGCGCCAGCAGCCAAGCAGGCCGGAACACTGAAGCTTTCTTT | CASSQAGRNTEAFF
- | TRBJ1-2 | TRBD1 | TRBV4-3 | TGCGCCAGCAGCCAAGAGGGACAGGGGAACTATGGCTACACCTTC | CASSQEGQGNYGYTF
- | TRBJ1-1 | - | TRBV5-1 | TGCGCCAGCAGCTTGGTACTCAACACTGAAGCTTTCTTT | CASSLVLNTEAFF
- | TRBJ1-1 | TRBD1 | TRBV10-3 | TGTGCCATCAGTGAGTGGACAGGGGGAGGAATAACTGAAGCTTTCTTT | CAISEWTGGGITEAFF
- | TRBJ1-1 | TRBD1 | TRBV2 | TGTGCCAGCAGTCCAGACAGGGGGCTTAACACTGAAGCTTTCTTT | CASSPDRGLNTEAFF
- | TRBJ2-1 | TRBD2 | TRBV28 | TGTGCCAGCAGCCTAGGACTAGCGGGAGTCAATGAGCAGTTCTTC | CASSLGLAGVNEQFF
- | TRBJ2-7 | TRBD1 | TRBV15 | TGTGCCACCAGCACGAGACAGGGGTTCTCCGAGCAGTACTTC | CATSTRQGFSEQYF
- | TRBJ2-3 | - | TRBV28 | TGTGCCAGCAGTTTATTAGCTCGCACAGATACGCAGTATTTT | CASSLLARTDTQYF
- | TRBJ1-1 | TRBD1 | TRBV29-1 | TGCAGCGTTACCAGGGGGCGAGACACTGAAGCTTTCTTT | CSVTRGRDTEAFF
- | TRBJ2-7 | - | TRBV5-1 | TGCGCCAGCAGCCCGGACAGTAGCGCGGGTAGGGAGCAGTACTTC | CASSPDSSAGREQYF
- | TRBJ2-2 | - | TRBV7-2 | TGTGCCAGCAGCTTTAAGAGTAGTTGGACCGGGGAGCTGTTTTTT | CASSFKSSWTGELFF
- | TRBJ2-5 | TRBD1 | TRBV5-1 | TGCGCCAGCAGCTTGGCACTTATACAGGGGTCGGGAGAGACCCAGTACTTC | CASSLALIQGSGETQYF
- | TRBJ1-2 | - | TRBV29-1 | TGCAGCGTTGAATCGGGGGGGAGCTATGGCTACACCTTC | CSVESGGSYGYTF
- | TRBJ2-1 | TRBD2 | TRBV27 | TGTGCCAGCAGTTCTCTAGCGGGGGGGCTCCGCTCCTACAATGAGCAGTTCTTC | CASSSLAGGLRSYNEQFF
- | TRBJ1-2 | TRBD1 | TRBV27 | TGTGCCAGCAGTCTGACAGGGGGCGGCTACACCTTC | CASSLTGGGYTF
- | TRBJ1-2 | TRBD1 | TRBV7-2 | TGTGCCAGCTCCTACCAACCCCAGGGGGCGGGCTACACCTTC | CASSYQPQGAGYTF
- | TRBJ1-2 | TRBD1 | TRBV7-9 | TGTGCCAGCAGCCCCGGACAGGGACACAATGGCTACACCTTC | CASSPGQGHNGYTF
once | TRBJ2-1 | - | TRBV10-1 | TGCGCCAGCAGTGATGGAGGGCCTCTATACGAGCAGTTCTTC | CASSDGGPLYEQFF
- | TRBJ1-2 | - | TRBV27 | TGTGCCAGCAGCCTAGGGACTCTTGGCTACACCTTC | CASSLGTLGYTF
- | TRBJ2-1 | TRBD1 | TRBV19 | TGTGCCAGTAGTTCATCGCGACAGGGGGGGCAGTTCTTC | CASSSSRQGGQFF
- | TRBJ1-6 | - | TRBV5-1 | TGCGCCAGCAGCTTTGGCCTCCGGAGGAATTCACCCCTCCACTTT | CASSFGLRRNSPLHF
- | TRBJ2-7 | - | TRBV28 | TGTGCCAGCAGTTTTCATCCAGGTCTTTCCTACGAGCAGTACTTC | CASSFHPGLSYEQYF
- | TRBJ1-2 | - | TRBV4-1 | TGCGCCAGCAGTGCTAGCCTCCAGATAGATGGCTACACCTTC | CASSASLQIDGYTF
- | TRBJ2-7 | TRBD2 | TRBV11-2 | TGTGCCAGCAGCTCCCCCACTAGCGGGAGTGGTCGCGAGCAGTACTTC | CASSSPTSGSGREQYF
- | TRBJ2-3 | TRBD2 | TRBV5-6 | TGTGCCAGCAGCGAGCGGGGGGCGGGCACAGATACGCAGTATTTT | CASSERGAGTDTQYF
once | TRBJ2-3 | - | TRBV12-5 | TGTGCTAGTGGCCCCGGTTTACCCACAGATACGCAGTATTTT | CASGPGLPTDTQYF
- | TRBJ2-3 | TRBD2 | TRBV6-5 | TGTGCCAGCAGACTAGCGGGCACAGATACGCAGTATTTT | CASRLAGTDTQYF
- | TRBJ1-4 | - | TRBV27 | TGTGCCAGCACCAAGACGCGAGGGAATGGCGAAAAACTGTTTTTT | CASTKTRGNGEKLFF
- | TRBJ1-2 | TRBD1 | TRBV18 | TGTGCCAGCTCACCGGGACAGGGGCTTTACTATGGCTACACCTTC | CASSPGQGLYYGYTF
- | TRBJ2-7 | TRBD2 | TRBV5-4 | TGTGCCAGCAGCTTTAGCGGGGGGCCTTCCTACGAGCAGTACTTC | CASSFSGGPSYEQYF
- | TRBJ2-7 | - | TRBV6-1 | TGTGCCAGCAGTGAACCTACAGGATCCTACGAGCAGTACTTC | CASSEPTGSYEQYF
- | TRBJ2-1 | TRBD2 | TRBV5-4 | TGTGCCAGCACCCCCGGGACTAGCTTAAACAATGAGCAGTTCTTC | CASTPGTSLNNEQFF
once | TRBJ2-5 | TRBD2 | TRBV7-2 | TGTGCCAGCAGCCCACGACTAGCGGGGGGGGGAGAGACCCAGTACTTC | CASSPRLAGGGETQYF
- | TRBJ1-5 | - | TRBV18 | TGTGCCAGCTCACGCCTCGGCGGGGGGGGTAGCAATCAGCCCCAGCATTTT | CASSRLGGGGSNQPQHF
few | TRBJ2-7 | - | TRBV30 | TGTGCCGGGGCGGGAAGCTCCTACGAGCAGTACTTC | CAGAGSSYEQYF
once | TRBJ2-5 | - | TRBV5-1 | TGCGCCAGCAGCTTGGCTGCGAAAGAGACCCAGTACTTC | CASSLAAKETQYF
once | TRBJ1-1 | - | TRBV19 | TGTGCCAGTAGTATCGACCCAGGGAACAGGGTTGGGGCTTTCTTT | CASSIDPGNRVGAFF
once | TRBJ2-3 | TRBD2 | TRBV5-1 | TGCGCCAGCAGCCGTGCAGGGACTAGCTTCAGCACAGATACGCAGTATTTT | CASSRAGTSFSTDTQYF
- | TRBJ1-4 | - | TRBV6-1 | TGTGCCAGCAGTGCCCAGACCAGGGGCAGGTCTAATGAAAAACTGTTTTTT | CASSAQTRGRSNEKLFF
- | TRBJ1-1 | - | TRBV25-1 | TGTGCCAGCAGTGAAGGGCCGTCCCAGCATTGGAACACTGAAGCTTTCTTT | CASSEGPSQHWNTEAFF
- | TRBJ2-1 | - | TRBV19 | TGTGCCAGTAGCTTTACAGTTTTCGATGAGCAGTTCTTC | CASSFTVFDEQFF
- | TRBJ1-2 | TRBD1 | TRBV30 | TGTGCCTGGAGGCGGACAGGGCAACCGCTTAACTATGGCTACACCTTC | CAWRRTGQPLNYGYTF
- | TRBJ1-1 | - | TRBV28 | TGTGCCAGCAGTTTAGTTGCGGCCGAAGCTTTCTTT | CASSLVAAEAFF
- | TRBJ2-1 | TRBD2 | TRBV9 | TGTGCCAGCAGCGTCTTAGCGGGGGGGTACAATGAGCAGTTCTTC | CASSVLAGGYNEQFF
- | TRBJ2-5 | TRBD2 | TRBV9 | TGTGCCAGCAGCACCGGACTAGCGGAGTATCAAGAGACCCAGTACTTC | CASSTGLAEYQETQYF
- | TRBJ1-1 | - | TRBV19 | TGTGCCAGTAGTAGAACACGTGAAGCTTTCTTT | CASSRTREAFF
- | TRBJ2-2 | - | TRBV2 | TGTGCCAGCAGGGGGGACTCCTCAAGAGGGGAGCTGTTTTTT | CASRGDSSRGELFF